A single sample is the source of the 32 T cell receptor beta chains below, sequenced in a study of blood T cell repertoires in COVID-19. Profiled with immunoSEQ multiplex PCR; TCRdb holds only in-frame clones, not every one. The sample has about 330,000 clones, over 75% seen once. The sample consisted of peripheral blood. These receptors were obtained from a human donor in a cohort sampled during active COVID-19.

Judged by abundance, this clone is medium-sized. In nucleotides, the CDR3 is TGTGCCACCAGCAGAGGGATTCAACTCGGGTCAAAGACTAGCCCGGGCACCGGGGAGCTGTTTTTT. Translating it yields CATSRGIQLGSKTSPGTGELFF. The chain recombines TRBV15 with TRBJ2-2; 7 positions match TRBD2. Trimming removed 1 base from V and 4 bases from J; junction bases left unmatched: 24. The CDR3 runs to 22 residues. Per germline, CDR1 LNHNV and CDR2 YYDKDF (reference sequence).

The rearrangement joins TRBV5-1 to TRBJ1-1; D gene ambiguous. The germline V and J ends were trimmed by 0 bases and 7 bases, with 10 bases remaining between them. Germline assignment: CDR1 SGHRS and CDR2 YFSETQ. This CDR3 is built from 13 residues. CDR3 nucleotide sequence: TGCGCCAGCAGCTTGGTACAGCTAAGTGAAGCTTTCTTT. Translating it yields CASSLVQLSEAFF. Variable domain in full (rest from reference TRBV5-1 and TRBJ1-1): KAGVTQTPRYLIKTRGQQVTLSCSPISGHRSVSWYQQTPGQGLQFLFEYFSETQRNKGNFPGRFSGRQFSNSRSEMNVSTLELGDSALYLCASSLVQLSEAFFGQGTRLTVV.

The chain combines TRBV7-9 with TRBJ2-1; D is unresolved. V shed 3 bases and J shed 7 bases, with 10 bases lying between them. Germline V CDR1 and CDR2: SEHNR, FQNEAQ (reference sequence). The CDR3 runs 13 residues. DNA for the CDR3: TGTGCCAGCAGCTTTGAGAGTTGGAATGAGCAGTTCTTC. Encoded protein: CASSFESWNEQFF.

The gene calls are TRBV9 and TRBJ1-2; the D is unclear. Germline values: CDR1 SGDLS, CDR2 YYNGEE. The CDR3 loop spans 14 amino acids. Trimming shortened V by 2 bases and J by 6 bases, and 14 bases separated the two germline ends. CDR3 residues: CASSVSVSPDGYTF. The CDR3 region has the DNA TGTGCCAGCAGCGTTTCAGTATCCCCAGATGGCTACACCTTC.

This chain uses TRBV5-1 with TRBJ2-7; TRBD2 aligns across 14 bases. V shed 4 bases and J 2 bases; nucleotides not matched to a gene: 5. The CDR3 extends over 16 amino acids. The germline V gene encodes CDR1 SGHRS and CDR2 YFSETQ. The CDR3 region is CASSRRLAGGTYEQYF. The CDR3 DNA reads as TGCGCCAGCAGCCGGCGACTAGCGGGGGGGACCTACGAGCAGTACTTC.

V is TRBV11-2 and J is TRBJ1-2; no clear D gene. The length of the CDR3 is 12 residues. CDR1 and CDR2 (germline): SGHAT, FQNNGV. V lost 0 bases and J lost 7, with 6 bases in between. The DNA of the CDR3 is TGTGCCAGCAGCTTAGATCGGAGTGGCTACACCTTC. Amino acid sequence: CASSLDRSGYTF.

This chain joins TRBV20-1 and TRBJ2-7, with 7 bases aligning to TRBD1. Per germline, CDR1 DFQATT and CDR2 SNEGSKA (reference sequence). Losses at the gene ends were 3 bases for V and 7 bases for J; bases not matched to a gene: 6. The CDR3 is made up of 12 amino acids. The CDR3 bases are TGCAGTGCTAGTCGACAGGGCCGGGAGCAGTACTTC. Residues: CSASRQGREQYF.

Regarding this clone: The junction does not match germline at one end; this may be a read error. Written as DNA, the CDR3 is TGCGCCAGCAGGGACAGGACTAGCGGGTCCTCCAATGAGCAGTTCTTC. Translated: CASRDRTSGSSNEQFF. The genes are TRBV4-1 and TRBJ2-1, with 11 bases fitting TRBD2. Germline lookup yields CDR1 MGHRA and CDR2 YSYEKL. The CDR3 contains 16 residues.

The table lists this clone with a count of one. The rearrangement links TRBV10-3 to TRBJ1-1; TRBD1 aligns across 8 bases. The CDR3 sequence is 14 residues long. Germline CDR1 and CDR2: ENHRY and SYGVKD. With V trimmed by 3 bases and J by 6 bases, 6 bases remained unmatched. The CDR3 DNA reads TGTGCCATCAGTGACGGGACAGGATCGTCTGAAGCTTTCTTT. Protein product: CAISDGTGSSEAFF.

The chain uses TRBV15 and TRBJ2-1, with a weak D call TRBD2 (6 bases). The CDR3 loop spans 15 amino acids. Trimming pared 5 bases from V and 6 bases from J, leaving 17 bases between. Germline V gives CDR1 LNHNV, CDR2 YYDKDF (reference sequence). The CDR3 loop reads CATSGLKTTSNEQFF. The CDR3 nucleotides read TGTGCCACCAGCGGACTAAAAACGACTAGCAATGAGCAGTTCTTC. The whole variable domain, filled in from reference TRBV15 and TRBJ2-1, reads DAMVIQNPRYQVTQFGKPVTLSCSQTLNHNVMYWYQQKSSQAPKLLFHYYDKDFNNEADTPDNFQSRRPNTSFCFLDIRSPGLGDTAMYLCATSGLKTTSNEQFFGPGTRLTVL.

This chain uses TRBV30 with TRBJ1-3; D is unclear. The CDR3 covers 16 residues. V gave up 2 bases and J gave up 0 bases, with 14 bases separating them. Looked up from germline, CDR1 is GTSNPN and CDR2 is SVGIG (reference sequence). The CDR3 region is CAWSNSPGRSGNTIYF. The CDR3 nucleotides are TGTGCCTGGAGTAATTCCCCGGGTCGCTCTGGAAACACCATATATTTT.

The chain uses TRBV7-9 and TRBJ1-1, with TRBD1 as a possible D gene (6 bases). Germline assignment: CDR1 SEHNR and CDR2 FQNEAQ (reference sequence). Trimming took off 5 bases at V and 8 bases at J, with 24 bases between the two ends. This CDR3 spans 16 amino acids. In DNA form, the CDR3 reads TGTGCCAGCAGCCTCCAAGAGGGGGGGCTCGCAGGAGAAGCTTTCTTT. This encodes CASSLQEGGLAGEAFF.

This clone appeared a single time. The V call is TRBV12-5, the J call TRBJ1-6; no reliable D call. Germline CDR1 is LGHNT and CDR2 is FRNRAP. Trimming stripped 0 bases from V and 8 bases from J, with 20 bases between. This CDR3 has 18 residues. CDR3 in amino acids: CASGLVLGLGARDSPLHF. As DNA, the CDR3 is TGTGCTAGTGGTTTGGTACTAGGGTTGGGAGCTCGGGATTCACCCCTCCACTTT.

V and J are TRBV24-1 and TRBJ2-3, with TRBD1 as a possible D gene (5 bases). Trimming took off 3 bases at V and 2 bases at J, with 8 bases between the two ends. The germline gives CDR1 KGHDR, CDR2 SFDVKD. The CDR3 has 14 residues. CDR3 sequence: CATSDQGSTDTQYF. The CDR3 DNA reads TGTGCCACCAGTGATCAGGGCTCCACAGATACGCAGTATTTT.

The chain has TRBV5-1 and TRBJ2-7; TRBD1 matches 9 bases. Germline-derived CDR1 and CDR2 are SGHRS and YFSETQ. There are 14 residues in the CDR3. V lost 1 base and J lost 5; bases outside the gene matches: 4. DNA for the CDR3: TGCGCCAGCAGCTTGCGGACAGGGGAAAACGAGCAGTACTTC. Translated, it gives CASSLRTGENEQYF.

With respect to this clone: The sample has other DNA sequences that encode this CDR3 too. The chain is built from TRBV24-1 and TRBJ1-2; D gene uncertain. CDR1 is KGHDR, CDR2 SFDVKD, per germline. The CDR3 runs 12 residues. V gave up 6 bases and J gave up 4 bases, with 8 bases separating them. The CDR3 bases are TGTGCCACCAGTTCGGGTAGCTATGGCTACACCTTC. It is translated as CATSSGSYGYTF.

CDR3 residues: CASSFTHSTSGLAKNIQYF. CDR3 sequence (DNA): TGTGCCAGCAGCTTTACCCATTCGACTAGCGGGCTAGCCAAAAACATTCAGTACTTC. This chain connects TRBV7-2 to TRBJ2-4; 10 nucleotides align to TRBD2. This CDR3 region has 19 residues. From germline, CDR1 is SGHTA and CDR2 FQGNSA. Trimming removed 3 bases from V and 0 bases from J; junction bases left unmatched: 11.

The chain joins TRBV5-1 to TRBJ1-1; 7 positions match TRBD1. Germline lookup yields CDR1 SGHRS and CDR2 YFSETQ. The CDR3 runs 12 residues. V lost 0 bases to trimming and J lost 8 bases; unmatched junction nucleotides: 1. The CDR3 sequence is CASSLDRGEAFF. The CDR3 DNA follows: TGCGCCAGCAGCTTGGACAGGGGAGAAGCTTTCTTT.

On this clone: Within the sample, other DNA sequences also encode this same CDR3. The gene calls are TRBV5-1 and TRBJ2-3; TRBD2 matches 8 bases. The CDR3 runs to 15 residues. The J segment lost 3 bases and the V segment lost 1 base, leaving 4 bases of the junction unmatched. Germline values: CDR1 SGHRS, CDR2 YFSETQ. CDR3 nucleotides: TGCGCCAGCAGCTTGTCCGGGGGGGTAACAGATACGCAGTATTTT. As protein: CASSLSGGVTDTQYF.

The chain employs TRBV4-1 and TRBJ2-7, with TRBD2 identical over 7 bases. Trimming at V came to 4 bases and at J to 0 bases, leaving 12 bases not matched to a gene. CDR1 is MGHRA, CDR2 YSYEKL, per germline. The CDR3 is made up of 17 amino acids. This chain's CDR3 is CASSPNGLGGFSYEQYF. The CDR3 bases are TGCGCCAGCAGCCCCAATGGTCTCGGGGGGTTCTCCTACGAGCAGTACTTC.

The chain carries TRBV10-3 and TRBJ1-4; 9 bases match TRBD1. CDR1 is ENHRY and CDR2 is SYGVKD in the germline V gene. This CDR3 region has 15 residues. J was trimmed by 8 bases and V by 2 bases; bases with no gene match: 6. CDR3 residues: CAISEGDRDSEKLFF. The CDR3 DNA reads TGTGCCATCAGTGAGGGGGACAGGGATAGCGAAAAACTGTTTTTT.

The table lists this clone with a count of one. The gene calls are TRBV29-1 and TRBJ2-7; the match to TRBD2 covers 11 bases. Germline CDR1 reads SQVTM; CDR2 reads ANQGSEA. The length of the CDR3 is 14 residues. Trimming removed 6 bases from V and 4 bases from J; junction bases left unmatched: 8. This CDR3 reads CSVTLAGGPYEQYF. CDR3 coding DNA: TGCAGCGTCACCTTAGCGGGGGGGCCGTACGAGCAGTACTTC.

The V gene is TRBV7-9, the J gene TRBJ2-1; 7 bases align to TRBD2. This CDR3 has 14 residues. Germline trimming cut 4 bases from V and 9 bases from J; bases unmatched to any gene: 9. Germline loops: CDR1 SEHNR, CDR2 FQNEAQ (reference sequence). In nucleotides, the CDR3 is TGTGCCAGCAGCTACTCTGGACTAGTGGTTGAGCAGTTCTTC. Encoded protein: CASSYSGLVVEQFF.

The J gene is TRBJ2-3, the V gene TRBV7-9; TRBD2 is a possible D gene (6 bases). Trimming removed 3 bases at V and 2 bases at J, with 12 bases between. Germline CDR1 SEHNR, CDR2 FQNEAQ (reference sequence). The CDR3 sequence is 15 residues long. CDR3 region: CASSFGLGLTDTQYF. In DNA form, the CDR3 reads TGTGCCAGCAGCTTTGGGTTGGGACTCACAGATACGCAGTATTTT.

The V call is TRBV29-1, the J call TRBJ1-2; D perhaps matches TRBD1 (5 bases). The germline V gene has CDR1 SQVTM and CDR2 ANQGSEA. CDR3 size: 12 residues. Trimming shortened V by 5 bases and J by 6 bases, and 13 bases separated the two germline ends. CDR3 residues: CSVRTPEDGYTF. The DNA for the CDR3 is TGCAGCGTTCGGACACCCGAGGATGGCTACACCTTC.

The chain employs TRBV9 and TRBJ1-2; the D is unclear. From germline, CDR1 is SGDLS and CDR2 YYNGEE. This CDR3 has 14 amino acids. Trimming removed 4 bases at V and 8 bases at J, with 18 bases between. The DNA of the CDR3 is TGTGCCAGCAGCCCCCAATATCGAGGGATCGGCTACACCTTC. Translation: CASSPQYRGIGYTF.

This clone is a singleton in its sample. The chain's CDR3 is CASSRSDTEAFF. The CDR3 DNA reads as TGTGCCAGTAGTAGGAGTGACACTGAAGCTTTCTTT. The chain couples TRBV19 to TRBJ1-1, with D hard to call. The CDR3 is 12 amino acids. V was cut by 4 bases and J by 3 bases, with 6 bases left in between. The germline V gene encodes CDR1 LNHDA and CDR2 SQIVND (reference sequence).

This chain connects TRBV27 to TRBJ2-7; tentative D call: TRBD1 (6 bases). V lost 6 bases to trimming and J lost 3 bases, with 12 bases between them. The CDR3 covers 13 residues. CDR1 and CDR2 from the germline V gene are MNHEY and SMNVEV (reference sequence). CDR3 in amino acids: CASSRTADYEQYF. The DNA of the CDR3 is TGTGCCAGCAGCCGGACAGCGGACTACGAGCAGTACTTC.

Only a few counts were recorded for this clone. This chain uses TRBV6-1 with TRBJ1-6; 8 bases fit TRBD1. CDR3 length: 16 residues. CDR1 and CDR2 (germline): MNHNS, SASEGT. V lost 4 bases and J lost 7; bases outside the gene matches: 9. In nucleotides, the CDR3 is TGTGCCAGCAGTGTCTCGACGACAGGGGTAAATTCACCCCTCCACTTT. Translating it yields CASSVSTTGVNSPLHF.

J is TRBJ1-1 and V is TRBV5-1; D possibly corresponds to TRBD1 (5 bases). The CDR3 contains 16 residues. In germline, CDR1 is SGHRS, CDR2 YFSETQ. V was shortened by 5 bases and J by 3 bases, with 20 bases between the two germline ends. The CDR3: CASSSGRGGSDTEAFF. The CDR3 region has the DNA TGCGCCAGCAGTTCCGGCCGGGGGGGATCGGACACTGAAGCTTTCTTT.

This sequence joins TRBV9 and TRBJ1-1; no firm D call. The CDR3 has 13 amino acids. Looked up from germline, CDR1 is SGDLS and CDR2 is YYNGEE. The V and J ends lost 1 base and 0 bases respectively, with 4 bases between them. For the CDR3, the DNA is TGTGCCAGCAGCGTAAATATGAACACTGAAGCTTTCTTT. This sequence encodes CASSVNMNTEAFF. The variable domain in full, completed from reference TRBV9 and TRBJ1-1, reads DSGVTQTPKHLITATGQRVTLRCSPRSGDLSVYWYQQSLDQGLQFLIQYYNGEERAKGNILERFSAQQFPDLHSELNLSSLELGDSALYFCASSVNMNTEAFFGQGTRLTVV.

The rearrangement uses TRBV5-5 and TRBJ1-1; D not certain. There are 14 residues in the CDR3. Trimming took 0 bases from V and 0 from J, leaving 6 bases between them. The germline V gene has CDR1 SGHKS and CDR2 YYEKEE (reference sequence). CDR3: CASSLGSVNTEAFF. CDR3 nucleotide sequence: TGTGCCAGCAGCTTGGGCAGTGTGAACACTGAAGCTTTCTTT.